Listed below are T cell receptor beta chains from one sample, sequenced in a study of cytomegalovirus exposure and HLA in healthy donors. Data came from immunoSEQ multiplex PCR; TCRdb stores just in-frame clones and leaves some out. The sample lists fewer than 120,000 clones; approximately 80% were seen once. Sequenced: PBMCs. The receptor set was obtained from an older woman in good health and CMV-seropositive. Both conserved end residues are part of each CDR3. Each record gives: V gene, D gene, J gene, clone size, CDR3 DNA, CDR3 protein. A D gene is named only where the DNA matches it firmly. Clone size appears in some rows only: once, few, many, or a class for an expanded clone.

V: TRBV5-4; D: -; J: TRBJ2-7; size: -; DNA: TGTGCCAGCAGCTTGGGCGGGGACTACGAGCAGTACTTC; CDR3: CASSLGGDYEQYF
V: TRBV7-2; D: -; J: TRBJ1-1; size: -; DNA: TGTGCCAGCAGCCTCTCGAACACTGAAGCTTTCTTT; CDR3: CASSLSNTEAFF
V: TRBV21-1; D: -; J: TRBJ2-7; size: -; DNA: TGTGCCAGCAGCAAACAGGCAGGGGGGAACGAGCAGTACTTC; CDR3: CASSKQAGGNEQYF
V: TRBV9; D: -; J: TRBJ2-7; size: -; DNA: TGTGCCAGCAGCGGACATGAAGGAGAGCAGTACTTC; CDR3: CASSGHEGEQYF
V: TRBV19; D: -; J: TRBJ2-1; size: -; DNA: TGTGCCAGCCTCGACTTGAACTCCTACAATGAGCAGTTCTTC; CDR3: CASLDLNSYNEQFF
V: TRBV5-1; D: -; J: TRBJ1-4; size: -; DNA: TGCGCCAGCAGCTGGACTTCAACTAATGAAAAACTGTTTTTT; CDR3: CASSWTSTNEKLFF
V: TRBV11-2; D: -; J: TRBJ2-7; size: -; DNA: TGTGCCAGCAGCTTATACACCCCGGACGGGGCCTACGAGCAGTACTTC; CDR3: CASSLYTPDGAYEQYF
V: TRBV28; D: -; J: TRBJ2-1; size: -; DNA: TGTGCCAGCAGTTTGGCTAGCGCGAACAATGAGCAGTTCTTC; CDR3: CASSLASANNEQFF
V: TRBV5-1; D: -; J: TRBJ2-3; size: many; DNA: TGCGCCAGCAGCCCCGGGCAGGGTCTAGTAGATACGCAGTATTTT; CDR3: CASSPGQGLVDTQYF
V: TRBV7-3; D: -; J: TRBJ1-1; size: -; DNA: TGTGCCAGCAGCTTATCGGGGAACACTGAAGCTTTCTTT; CDR3: CASSLSGNTEAFF
V: TRBV5-5; D: -; J: TRBJ2-7; size: few; DNA: TGTGCCAGCAGCTTGGCCGACTCGCGGCTTTACTACGAGCAGTACTTC; CDR3: CASSLADSRLYYEQYF
V: TRBV9; D: -; J: TRBJ2-3; size: -; DNA: TGTGCCAGCAGCGTAGAGGCGGGAATAACAGATACGCAGTATTTT; CDR3: CASSVEAGITDTQYF
V: TRBV19; D: -; J: TRBJ1-2; size: once; DNA: TGTGCCAGTAGTCCGGGATTGGGAAAGGACTATGGCTACACCTTC; CDR3: CASSPGLGKDYGYTF
V: TRBV6-1; D: -; J: TRBJ2-5; size: -; DNA: TGTGCCAGCAGTGAAAGTGGTAAAGTATGGGACATAGAGACCCAGTACTTC; CDR3: CASSESGKVWDIETQYF
V: TRBV30; D: -; J: TRBJ1-4; size: -; DNA: TGTGCCCTGGGCCAGGGATCTAATGAAAAACTGTTTTTT; CDR3: CALGQGSNEKLFF
V: TRBV28; D: -; J: TRBJ2-3; size: -; DNA: TGTGCCAGCCAAAATGGGGGCGAGGATACGCAGTATTTT; CDR3: CASQNGGEDTQYF
V: TRBV5-6; D: TRBD1; J: TRBJ1-2; size: -; DNA: TGTGCCAGCAGCTCCGTGGACAGGGGGTTGGGTGGCTACACCTTC; CDR3: CASSSVDRGLGGYTF
V: TRBV7-2; D: TRBD1; J: TRBJ1-5; size: -; DNA: TGTGCCAGCAGCTTTCCAGGGGGCAGTCAGCCCCAGCATTTT; CDR3: CASSFPGGSQPQHF
V: TRBV7-2; D: TRBD2; J: TRBJ2-7; size: -; DNA: TGTGCCAGCAGCAGCTTTCTAGCGGGAGGTGGAGAGCAGTACTTC; CDR3: CASSSFLAGGGEQYF
V: TRBV7-9; D: TRBD1; J: TRBJ2-6; size: -; DNA: TGTGCCAGCACCAGAACAAACAGGGGTGGGGCCAACGTCCTGACTTTC; CDR3: CASTRTNRGGANVLTF
V: TRBV29-1; D: TRBD2; J: TRBJ2-7; size: once; DNA: TGCAGCGTGGGCGTGGTAGCGGGCCGTCCCTACGAGCAGTACTTC; CDR3: CSVGVVAGRPYEQYF
V: TRBV7-6; D: -; J: TRBJ1-6; size: -; DNA: TGTGCCAGCAGCTTAGCGTACGGGGGGGGAAATTCACCCCTCCACTTT; CDR3: CASSLAYGGGNSPLHF
V: TRBV28; D: TRBD1; J: TRBJ1-1; size: -; DNA: TGTGCCGCAGGGGGGCGGGCCACTGAAGCTTTCTTT; CDR3: CAAGGRATEAFF
V: TRBV6-5; D: -; J: TRBJ2-3; size: -; DNA: TGTGCCAGCAGTTACCGGGTGGCGGATACGCAGTATTTT; CDR3: CASSYRVADTQYF
V: TRBV9; D: TRBD2; J: TRBJ2-7; size: -; DNA: TGTGCCAGCAGTCCGACTAGCATCGGCTCCTACGAGCAGTACTTC; CDR3: CASSPTSIGSYEQYF
V: TRBV7-2; D: -; J: TRBJ1-5; size: -; DNA: TGTGCCAGCAGCTCTTACGGGTCGAATCAGCCCCAGCATTTT; CDR3: CASSSYGSNQPQHF
V: TRBV5-1; D: TRBD2; J: TRBJ2-7; size: -; DNA: TGCGCCAGCAGCGTAGCGGGAGGGACCTACGAGCAGTACTTC; CDR3: CASSVAGGTYEQYF
V: TRBV9; D: TRBD1; J: TRBJ2-7; size: -; DNA: TGTGCCAGCAGCGTAGAGGCAGGGGGTTCCTACGAGCAGTACTTC; CDR3: CASSVEAGGSYEQYF
V: TRBV6-5; D: -; J: TRBJ2-1; size: -; DNA: TGTGCCAGCAGTTACTCGAGTATAGCCGGAAATGAGCAGTTCTTC; CDR3: CASSYSSIAGNEQFF
V: TRBV7-2; D: -; J: TRBJ2-5; size: -; DNA: TGTGCCAGCAGCAAGACAAGAAAAGGAGGCCAAGAGACCCAGTACTTC; CDR3: CASSKTRKGGQETQYF
V: TRBV10-1; D: TRBD2; J: TRBJ2-7; size: -; DNA: TGCGCCAGCAGTCTAGCGGGAACCTACGAGCAGTACTTC; CDR3: CASSLAGTYEQYF
V: TRBV5-1; D: TRBD1; J: TRBJ1-2; size: -; DNA: TGCGCCAGCAGCTTGGTACCCTCGACAGGGGGCTCAGCTAACTATGGCTACACCTTC; CDR3: CASSLVPSTGGSANYGYTF
V: TRBV7-9; D: TRBD1; J: TRBJ1-3; size: many; DNA: TGTGCCAGCAGCACCGGACAGGGGGCTTTTGGAAACACCATATATTTT; CDR3: CASSTGQGAFGNTIYF
V: TRBV28; D: -; J: TRBJ1-2; size: once; DNA: TGTGCCAGCAGTTTGGGGAGCTCCTATGGCTACACCTTC; CDR3: CASSLGSSYGYTF
V: TRBV6-5; D: -; J: TRBJ2-5; size: once; DNA: TGTGCCAGCAATTCGCTGGGGGCACAAGAGACCCAGTACTTC; CDR3: CASNSLGAQETQYF
V: TRBV28; D: -; J: TRBJ1-4; size: -; DNA: TGTGCCAGCAGTGTCGGAGGTAATGAAAAACTGTTTTTT; CDR3: CASSVGGNEKLFF
V: TRBV5-1; D: TRBD2; J: TRBJ2-5; size: -; DNA: TGCGCCAGCAGCTTGGTCCTAGCGGGAGGGCGAAAGGCCCAGTACTTC; CDR3: CASSLVLAGGRKAQYF
V: TRBV18; D: -; J: TRBJ2-2; size: -; DNA: TGTGCCAGCTCACCACCCGGAGGATCCGGGGAGCTGTTTTTT; CDR3: CASSPPGGSGELFF
V: TRBV2; D: -; J: TRBJ2-1; size: few; DNA: TGTGCCAGCAGTGGCGACAATGAGCAGTTCTTC; CDR3: CASSGDNEQFF
V: TRBV2; D: TRBD1; J: TRBJ1-2; size: -; DNA: TGTGCCAGCAGCCAGACAGGGAGCTACACCTTC; CDR3: CASSQTGSYTF
V: TRBV5-1; D: -; J: TRBJ1-6; size: -; DNA: TGCGCCAGCAGCTTGGGCGGGACGGGCCATTCACCCCTCCACTTT; CDR3: CASSLGGTGHSPLHF
V: TRBV27; D: -; J: TRBJ2-5; size: -; DNA: TGTGCCAGCAGCCCGCCCGGGAGTCAAGAGACCCAGTACTTC; CDR3: CASSPPGSQETQYF
V: TRBV4-1; D: -; J: TRBJ2-7; size: -; DNA: TGCGCCAGCAGCCAAGCCCAGGGGTCCTACGAGCAGTACTTC; CDR3: CASSQAQGSYEQYF
V: TRBV18; D: TRBD2; J: TRBJ2-1; size: -; DNA: TGTGCCAGCTCACCACTGTCTAGCGGCACCTACAATGAGCAGTTCTTC; CDR3: CASSPLSSGTYNEQFF
V: TRBV7-9; D: -; J: TRBJ1-1; size: -; DNA: TGTGCCAGCAGCTTTCCGGACACTGAAGCTTTCTTT; CDR3: CASSFPDTEAFF
V: TRBV10-3; D: TRBD1; J: TRBJ1-5; size: -; DNA: TGTGCCATCAGTCCCGGACAGGGGGGCAATCAGCCCCAGCATTTT; CDR3: CAISPGQGGNQPQHF